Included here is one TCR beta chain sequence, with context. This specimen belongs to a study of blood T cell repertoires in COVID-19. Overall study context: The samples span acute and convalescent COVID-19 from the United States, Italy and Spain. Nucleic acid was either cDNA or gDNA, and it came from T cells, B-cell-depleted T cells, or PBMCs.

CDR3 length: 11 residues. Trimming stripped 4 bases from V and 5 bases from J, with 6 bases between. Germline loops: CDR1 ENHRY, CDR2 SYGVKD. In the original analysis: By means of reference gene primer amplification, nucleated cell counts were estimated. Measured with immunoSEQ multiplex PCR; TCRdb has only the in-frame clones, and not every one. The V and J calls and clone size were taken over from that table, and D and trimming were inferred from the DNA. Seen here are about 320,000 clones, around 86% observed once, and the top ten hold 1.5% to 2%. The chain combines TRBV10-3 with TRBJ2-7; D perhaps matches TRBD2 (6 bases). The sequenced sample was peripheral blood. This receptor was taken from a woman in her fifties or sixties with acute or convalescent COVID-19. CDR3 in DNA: TGTGCCATCAGTGGGGGGGACGAGCAGTACTTC. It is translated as CAISGGDEQYF.